This TCR beta chain derives from a study of Graves' ophthalmopathy and Graves' hyperthyroidism. This clonotype occurred a few times. RNA transcripts were the template, and TCR beta CDR3 regions were amplified from them. The library came from an HTBI-primed first-round RT-PCR and a second-round multiplex PCR. TCRdb called the multiplex PCR reads again in MiXCR, with one record for every CDR3 protein. Of 900,000 to 1,200,000 distinct CDR3 sequences listed, about 38% are singletons. The V gene lost 1 base and the J gene lost 0 bases, with 12 bases spanning the gap. Per germline, CDR1 DFQATT and CDR2 SNEGSKA (reference sequence). CDR3 length: 15 residues.

The V gene is TRBV20-1, the J gene TRBJ2-5; no reliable D call. This clonotype originated in an adult man with Graves' hyperthyroidism. The sample comprised peripheral blood or thyroid tissue (not recorded which). The CDR3 protein is CSARVLGTYQETQYF. The CDR3, as DNA: TGCAGTGCTAGAGTCCTGGGAACCTACCAAGAGACCCAGTACTTC.